The present T cell receptor beta chain was sequenced within a study of beta chain features in type 1 diabetes. Notes on this clone: What it recognizes is unknown.

Notes on the study in general: Insertions were fewer and deletions more numerous at VDJ junctions in type 1 diabetes patients. The question left open here concerned HLA type influencing TCRB rearrangement.

Of the isolated RNA, all was reverse transcribed, and so the sequenced material was expressed TCRB transcripts. TCRdb keeps only in-frame clones here, not all; method: immunoSEQ multiplex PCR. The sample holds 200,000 to 250,000 clones, over 8.5% seen once. Researchers reported sorting CD4+ naive, central memory, regulatory and stem cell-like memory cells via CD45RO/CCR7/CD25/CD127/CD95/CD27. Post-sort purity exceeded 95% for all sorted populations. The source material was naive CD4+ T cells from blood. The sequence was obtained from a woman in her late teens or twenties in good health.

The DNA of the CDR3 is TGCGCCAGCAGTTCCGGACTTTCGATGAACACTGAAGCTTTCTTT. This translates into CASSSGLSMNTEAFF. V usage is TRBV5-1 and J usage is TRBJ1-1; D call uncertain. In germline, CDR1 is SGHRS, CDR2 YFSETQ. Trimming removed 5 bases at V and 0 bases at J, with 14 bases between. The CDR3 is made up of 15 amino acids.